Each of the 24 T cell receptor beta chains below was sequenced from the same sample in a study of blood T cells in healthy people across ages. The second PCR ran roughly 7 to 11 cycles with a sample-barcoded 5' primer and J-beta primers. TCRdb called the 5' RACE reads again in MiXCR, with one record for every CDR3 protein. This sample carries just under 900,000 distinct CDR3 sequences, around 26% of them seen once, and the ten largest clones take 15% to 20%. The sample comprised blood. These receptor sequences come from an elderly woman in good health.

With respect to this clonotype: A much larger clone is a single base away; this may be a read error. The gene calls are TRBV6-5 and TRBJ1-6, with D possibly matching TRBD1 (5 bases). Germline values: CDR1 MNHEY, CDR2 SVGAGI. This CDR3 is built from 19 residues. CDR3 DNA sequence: TGTGTCAGCAGTTACTCTGGTCAGGGCCCGAGCTCCTATAATTCACCCCTCCACTTT. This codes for CVSSYSGQGPSSYNSPLHF.

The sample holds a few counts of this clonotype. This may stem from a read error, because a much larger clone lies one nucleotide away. The CDR3 sequence is CASSLGTSYRVRSYNEQFF. DNA of the CDR3: TGCGCCAGCAGCCTCGGGACTAGCTACCGCGTGAGGTCCTACAATGAGCAGTTCTTC. V gene TRBV5-1 combines with J gene TRBJ2-1; 9 nucleotides match TRBD2. V shed 4 bases and J 1 base; nucleotides not matched to a gene: 15. The CDR3 length is 19 residues. The germline V gene has CDR1 SGHRS and CDR2 YFSETQ. Filled out from reference TRBV5-1 and TRBJ2-1, the complete variable domain reads KAGVTQTPRYLIKTRGQQVTLSCSPISGHRSVSWYQQTPGQGLQFLFEYFSETQRNKGNFPGRFSGRQFSNSRSEMNVSTLELGDSALYLCASSLGTSYRVRSYNEQFFGPGTRLTVL.

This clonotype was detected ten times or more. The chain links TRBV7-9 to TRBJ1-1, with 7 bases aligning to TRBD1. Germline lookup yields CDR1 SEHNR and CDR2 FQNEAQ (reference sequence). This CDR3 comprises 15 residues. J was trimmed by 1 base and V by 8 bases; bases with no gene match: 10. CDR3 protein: CASVRDSGANTEAFF. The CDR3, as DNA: TGTGCCAGCGTCCGGGACAGCGGGGCGAACACTGAAGCTTTCTTT. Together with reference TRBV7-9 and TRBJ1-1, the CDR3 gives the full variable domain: DTGVSQNPRHKITKRGQNVTFRCDPISEHNRLYWYRQTLGQGPEFLTYFQNEAQLEKSRLLSDRFSAERPKGSFSTLEIQRTEQGDSAMYLCASVRDSGANTEAFFGQGTRLTVV.

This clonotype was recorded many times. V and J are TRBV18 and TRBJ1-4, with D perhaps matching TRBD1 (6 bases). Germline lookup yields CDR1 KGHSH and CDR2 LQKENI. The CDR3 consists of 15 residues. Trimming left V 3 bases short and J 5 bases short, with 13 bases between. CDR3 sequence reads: CASSPQQGSNEKLFF. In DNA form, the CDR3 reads TGTGCCAGCTCACCCCAACAGGGCTCGAATGAAAAACTGTTTTTT.

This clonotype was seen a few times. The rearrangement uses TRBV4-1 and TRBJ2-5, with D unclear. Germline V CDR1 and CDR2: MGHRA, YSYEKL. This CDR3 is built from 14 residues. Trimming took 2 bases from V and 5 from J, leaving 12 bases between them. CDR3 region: CASSQTGSRETQYF. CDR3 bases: TGCGCCAGCAGCCAAACCGGTAGCAGGGAGACCCAGTACTTC.

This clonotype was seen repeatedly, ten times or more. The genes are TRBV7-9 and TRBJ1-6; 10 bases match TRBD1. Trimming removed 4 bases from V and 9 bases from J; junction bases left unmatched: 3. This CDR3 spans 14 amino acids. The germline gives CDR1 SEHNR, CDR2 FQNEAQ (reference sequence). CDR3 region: CASSYGTGASPLHF. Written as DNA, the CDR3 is TGTGCCAGCAGCTATGGGACAGGGGCTTCACCCCTCCACTTT.

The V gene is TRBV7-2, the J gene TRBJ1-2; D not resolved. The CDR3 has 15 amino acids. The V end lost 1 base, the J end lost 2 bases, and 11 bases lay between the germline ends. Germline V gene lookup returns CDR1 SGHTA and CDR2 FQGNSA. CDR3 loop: CASSLVEAMNYGYTF. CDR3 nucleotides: TGTGCCAGCAGCTTAGTGGAGGCGATGAACTATGGCTACACCTTC.

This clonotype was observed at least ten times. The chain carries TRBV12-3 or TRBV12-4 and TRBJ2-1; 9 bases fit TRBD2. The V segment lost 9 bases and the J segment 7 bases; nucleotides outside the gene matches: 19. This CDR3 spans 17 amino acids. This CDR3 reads CASSSSPSGLAGNEQFF. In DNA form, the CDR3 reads TGTGCCAGTAGCTCTTCCCCGTCGGGTCTAGCGGGGAATGAGCAGTTCTTC.

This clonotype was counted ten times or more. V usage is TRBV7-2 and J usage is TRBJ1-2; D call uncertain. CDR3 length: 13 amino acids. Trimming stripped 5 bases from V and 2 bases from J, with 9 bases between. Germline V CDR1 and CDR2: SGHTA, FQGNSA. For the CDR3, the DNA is TGTGCCAGCAGCCCAAGAGGGAACTATGGCTACACCTTC. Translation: CASSPRGNYGYTF.

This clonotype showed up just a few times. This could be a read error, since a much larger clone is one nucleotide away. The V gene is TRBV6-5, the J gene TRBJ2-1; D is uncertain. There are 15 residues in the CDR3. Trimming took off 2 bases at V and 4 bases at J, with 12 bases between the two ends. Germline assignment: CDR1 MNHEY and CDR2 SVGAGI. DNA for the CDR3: TGTGCCAGCAGTTACGACAACTTGGTTTACAATGAGCAGTTCTTC. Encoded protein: CASSYDNLVYNEQFF.

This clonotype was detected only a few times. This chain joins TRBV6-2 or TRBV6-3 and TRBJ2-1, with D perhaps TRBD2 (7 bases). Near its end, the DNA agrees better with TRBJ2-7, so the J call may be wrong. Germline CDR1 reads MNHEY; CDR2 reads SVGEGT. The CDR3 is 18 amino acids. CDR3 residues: CASSHPAYPGGSYNEQYF. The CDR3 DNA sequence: TGTGCCAGCAGCCATCCCGCATACCCGGGGGGCTCCTACAATGAGCAGTACTTC.

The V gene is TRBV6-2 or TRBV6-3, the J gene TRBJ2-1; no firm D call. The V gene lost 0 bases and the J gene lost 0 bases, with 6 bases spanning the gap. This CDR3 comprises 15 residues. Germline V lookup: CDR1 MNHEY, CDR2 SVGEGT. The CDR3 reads CASSYSPDSYNEQFF. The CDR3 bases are TGTGCCAGCAGTTACTCGCCTGACTCCTACAATGAGCAGTTCTTC.

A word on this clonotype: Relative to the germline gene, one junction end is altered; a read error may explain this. CDR3 sequence reads: CASRDSSSYGCTF. In nucleotides, the CDR3 is TGTGCCAGCAGGGACAGTTCTAGCTATGGCTGCACCTTC. The chain joins TRBV12-3 or TRBV12-4 to TRBJ1-2; the D gene is possibly TRBD1 (6 bases). The CDR3 runs 13 residues.

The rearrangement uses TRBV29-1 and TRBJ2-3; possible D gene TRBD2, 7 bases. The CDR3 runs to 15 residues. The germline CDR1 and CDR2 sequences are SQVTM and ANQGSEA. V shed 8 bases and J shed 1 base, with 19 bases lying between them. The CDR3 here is CSSKGRAGGTDTQYF. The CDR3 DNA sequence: TGCAGCTCGAAGGGGAGGGCAGGGGGCACAGATACGCAGTATTTT.

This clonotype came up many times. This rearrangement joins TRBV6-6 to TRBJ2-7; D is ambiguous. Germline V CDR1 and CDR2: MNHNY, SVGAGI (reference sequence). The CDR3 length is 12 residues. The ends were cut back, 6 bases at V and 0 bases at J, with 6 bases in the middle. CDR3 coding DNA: TGTGCCAGCAGCGGCCACTCCTACGAGCAGTACTTC. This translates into CASSGHSYEQYF.

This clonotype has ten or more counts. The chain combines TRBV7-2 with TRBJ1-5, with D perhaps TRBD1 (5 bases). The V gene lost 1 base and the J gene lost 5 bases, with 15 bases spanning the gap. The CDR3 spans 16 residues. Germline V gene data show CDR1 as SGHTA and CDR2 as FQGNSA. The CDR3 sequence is CASSLVGKGTDQPQHF. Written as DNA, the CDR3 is TGTGCCAGCAGCTTAGTAGGGAAAGGGACCGATCAGCCCCAGCATTTT.

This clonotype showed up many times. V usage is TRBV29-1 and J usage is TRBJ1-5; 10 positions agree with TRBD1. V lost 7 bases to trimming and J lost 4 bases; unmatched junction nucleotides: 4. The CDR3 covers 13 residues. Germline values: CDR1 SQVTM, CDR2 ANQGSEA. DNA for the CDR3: TGCAGCGCTGGACAGGGGGGTAATCAGCCCCAGCATTTT. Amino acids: CSAGQGGNQPQHF.

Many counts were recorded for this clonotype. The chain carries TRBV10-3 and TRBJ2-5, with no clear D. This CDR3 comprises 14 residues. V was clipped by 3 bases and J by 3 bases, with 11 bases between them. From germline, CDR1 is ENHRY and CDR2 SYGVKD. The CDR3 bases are TGTGCCATCAGTGAATTCGGACCGAAAGAGACCCAGTACTTC. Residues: CAISEFGPKETQYF.

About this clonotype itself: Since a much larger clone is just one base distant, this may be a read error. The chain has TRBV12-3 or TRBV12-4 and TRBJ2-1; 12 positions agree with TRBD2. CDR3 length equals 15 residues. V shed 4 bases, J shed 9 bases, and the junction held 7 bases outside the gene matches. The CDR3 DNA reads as TGTGCCAGCAGTTCGACTAGCGGGGGATGTGGTGAGCAGTTCTTC. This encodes CASSSTSGGCGEQFF.

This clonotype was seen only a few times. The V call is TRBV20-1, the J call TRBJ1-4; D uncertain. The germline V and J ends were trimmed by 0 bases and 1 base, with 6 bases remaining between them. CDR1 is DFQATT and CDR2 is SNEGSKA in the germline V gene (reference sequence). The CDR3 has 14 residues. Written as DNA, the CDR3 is TGCAGTGCTAGAGAAAGAATAACTAATGAAAAACTGTTTTTT. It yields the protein CSARERITNEKLFF.

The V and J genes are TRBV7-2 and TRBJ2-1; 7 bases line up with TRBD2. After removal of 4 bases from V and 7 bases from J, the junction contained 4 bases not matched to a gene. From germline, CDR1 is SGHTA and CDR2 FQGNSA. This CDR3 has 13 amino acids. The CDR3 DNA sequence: TGTGCCAGCAGCTGGGGAGGGGTAAATGAGCAGTTCTTC. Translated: CASSWGGVNEQFF.

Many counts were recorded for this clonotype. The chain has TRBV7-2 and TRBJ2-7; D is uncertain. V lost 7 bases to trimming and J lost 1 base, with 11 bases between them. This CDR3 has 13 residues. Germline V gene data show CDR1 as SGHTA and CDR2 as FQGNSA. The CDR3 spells CASTTTFSYEQYF. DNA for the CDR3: TGTGCCAGCACCACGACATTTTCCTACGAGCAGTACTTC.

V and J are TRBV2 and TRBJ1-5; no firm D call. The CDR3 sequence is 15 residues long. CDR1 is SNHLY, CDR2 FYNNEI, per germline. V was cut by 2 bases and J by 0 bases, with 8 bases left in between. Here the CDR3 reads CASSELGLSNQPQHF. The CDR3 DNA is TGTGCCAGCAGTGAATTAGGACTTAGCAATCAGCCCCAGCATTTT.

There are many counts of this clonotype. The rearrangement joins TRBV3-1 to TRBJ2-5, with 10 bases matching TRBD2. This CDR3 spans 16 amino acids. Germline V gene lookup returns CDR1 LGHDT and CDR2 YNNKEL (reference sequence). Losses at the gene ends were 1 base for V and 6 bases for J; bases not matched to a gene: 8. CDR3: CASSQGPSGGPQTQYF. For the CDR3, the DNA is TGTGCCAGCAGCCAAGGTCCTAGCGGGGGACCTCAGACCCAGTACTTC.